Each of the 5 T cell receptor beta chains below was sequenced from the same sample in a study of chemoradiotherapy in HPV16-positive cancers. TCRdb's copy holds only in-frame clones and misses some; the assay was immunoSEQ multiplex PCR. Of roughly 3,000 clones listed, around nine tenths are singletons. This sample comprised tumor tissue, obtained from a patient who underwent chemoradiotherapy. These receptors were collected from a human donor with HPV-associated anogenital cancer.

The chain combines TRBV5-6 with TRBJ2-7, with D hard to call. V was shortened by 5 bases and J by 6 bases, with 12 bases between the two germline ends. The CDR3 extends over 12 amino acids. Germline values: CDR1 SGHDT, CDR2 YYEEEE. CDR3 bases: TGTGCCAGCAGTAGAGAGTACGGCGAGCAGTACTTC. Encoded protein: CASSREYGEQYF.

The chain carries TRBV18 and TRBJ1-1; D unclear. CDR3 length: 14 residues. V was clipped by 3 bases and J by 1 base, with 9 bases between them. Germline-derived CDR1 and CDR2 are KGHSH and LQKENI. In DNA form, the CDR3 reads TGTGCCAGCTCACCTACACGGCAGAACACTGAAGCTTTCTTT. Translated, it gives CASSPTRQNTEAFF.

The chain employs TRBV27 and TRBJ2-7; 7 nucleotides align to TRBD2. CDR3 length: 13 amino acids. Trimming at V came to 3 bases and at J to 6 bases, leaving 5 bases not matched to a gene. CDR1 is MNHEY and CDR2 is SMNVEV in the germline V gene (reference sequence). The CDR3 loop reads CASSFGSGREQYF. The CDR3 DNA reads TGTGCCAGCAGTTTTGGTAGCGGGCGCGAGCAGTACTTC.

There are a few counts of this clone. The chain uses TRBV30 and TRBJ1-3; maybe TRBD1 (6 bases). Germline-derived CDR1 and CDR2 are GTSNPN and SVGIG (reference sequence). V shed 8 bases and J shed 0 bases, with 8 bases lying between them. The CDR3 is 12 amino acids. Here the CDR3 DNA reads TGTGCCCGGGGACACTCTGGAAACACCATATATTTT. Translation gives CARGHSGNTIYF.

The genes are TRBV4-1 and TRBJ2-3; the D gene is possibly TRBD2 (5 bases). Germline V CDR1 and CDR2: MGHRA, YSYEKL. The CDR3 extends over 16 amino acids. The V end was cut by 0 bases, the J end by 1 base, with 11 bases between. The CDR3 protein is CASSQEKVGGTDTQYF. CDR3 nucleotide sequence: TGCGCCAGCAGCCAAGAAAAGGTCGGGGGCACAGATACGCAGTATTTT.